This T cell receptor (beta chain) was recovered during a study of blood T cell repertoires in COVID-19. For the study at large: Acute-phase and convalescent COVID-19 samples originated in the United States, Italy and Spain.

Trimming cost V 2 bases and J 6 bases, with 10 bases left between them. The V gene's germline CDR1 is SQVTM and CDR2 ANQGSEA. The CDR3 runs to 12 residues. This table comes from immunoSEQ multiplex PCR, and its TCRdb copy is limited to in-frame clones, with some not included. Here the sample spans about 480,000 clones, roughly 88% being singletons. The sample was peripheral blood. The TCR was taken from a woman in her 50s with COVID-19, enrolled during active disease. This chain joins TRBV29-1 and TRBJ1-2, with unresolved D. This CDR3 is CSVEKPPDGYTF. The CDR3 bases are TGCAGCGTTGAAAAACCCCCAGATGGCTACACCTTC.